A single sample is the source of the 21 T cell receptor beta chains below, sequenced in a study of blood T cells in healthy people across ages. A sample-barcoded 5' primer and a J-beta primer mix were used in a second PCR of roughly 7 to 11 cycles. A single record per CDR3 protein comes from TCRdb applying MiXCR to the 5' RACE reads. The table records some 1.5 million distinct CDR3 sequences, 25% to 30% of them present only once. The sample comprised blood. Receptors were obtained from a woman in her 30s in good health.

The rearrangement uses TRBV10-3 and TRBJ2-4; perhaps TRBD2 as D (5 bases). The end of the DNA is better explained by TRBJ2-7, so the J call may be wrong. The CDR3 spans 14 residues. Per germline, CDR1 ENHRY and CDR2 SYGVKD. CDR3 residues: CAISESGDNYEQYF. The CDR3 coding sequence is TGTGCCATCAGTGAGTCGGGAGATAATTACGAGCAGTACTTC.

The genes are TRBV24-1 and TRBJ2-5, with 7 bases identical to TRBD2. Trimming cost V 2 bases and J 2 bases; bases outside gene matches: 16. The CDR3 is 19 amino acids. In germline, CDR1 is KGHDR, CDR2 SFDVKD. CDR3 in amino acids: CATSDSRSLFSSGQETQYF. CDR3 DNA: TGTGCCACCAGTGATTCCCGTTCTCTATTTTCTAGCGGACAAGAGACCCAGTACTTC.

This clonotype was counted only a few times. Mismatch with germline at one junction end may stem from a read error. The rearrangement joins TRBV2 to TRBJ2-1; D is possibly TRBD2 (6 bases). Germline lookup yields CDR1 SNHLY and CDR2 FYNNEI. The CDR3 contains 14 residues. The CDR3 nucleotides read TGTGCCAGCCGGATCACGGGAGTGGCAAATGAACAGTTCTTC. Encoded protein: CASRITGVANEQFF.

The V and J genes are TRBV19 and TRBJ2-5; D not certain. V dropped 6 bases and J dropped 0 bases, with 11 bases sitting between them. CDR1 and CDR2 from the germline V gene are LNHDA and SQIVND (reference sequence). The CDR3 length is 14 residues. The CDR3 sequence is CASRKQLNQETQYF. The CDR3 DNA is TGTGCCAGTAGAAAACAGCTAAACCAAGAGACCCAGTACTTC. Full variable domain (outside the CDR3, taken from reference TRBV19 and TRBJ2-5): DGGITQSPKYLFRKEGQNVTLSCEQNLNHDAMYWYRQDPGQGLRLIYYSQIVNDFQKGDIAEGYSVSREKKESFPLTVTSAQKNPTAFYLCASRKQLNQETQYFGPGTRLLVL.

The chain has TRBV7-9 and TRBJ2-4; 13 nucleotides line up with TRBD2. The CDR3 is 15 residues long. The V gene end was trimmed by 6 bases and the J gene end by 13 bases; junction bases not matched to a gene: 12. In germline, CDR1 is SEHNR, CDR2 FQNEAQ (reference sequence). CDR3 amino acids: CASSTLAGGSNEQYF. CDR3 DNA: TGTGCCAGCAGTACACTAGCGGGAGGGTCCAATGAGCAGTACTTC.

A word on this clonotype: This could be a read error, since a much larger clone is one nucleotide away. The CDR3 loop is CAISESIGAETHYF. The CDR3 DNA follows: TGTGCCATCAGTGAGTCGATAGGGGCAGAGACCCATTACTTC. This chain links TRBV10-3 with TRBJ2-5; the D gene is possibly TRBD1 (5 bases). Germline V CDR1 and CDR2: ENHRY, SYGVKD. CDR3 length: 14 amino acids.

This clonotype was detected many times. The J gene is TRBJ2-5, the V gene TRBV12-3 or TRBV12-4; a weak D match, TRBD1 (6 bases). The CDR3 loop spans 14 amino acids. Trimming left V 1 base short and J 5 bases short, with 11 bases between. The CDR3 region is CASSLGGLRETQYF. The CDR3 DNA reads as TGTGCCAGCAGTTTAGGGGGGCTTAGGGAGACCCAGTACTTC.

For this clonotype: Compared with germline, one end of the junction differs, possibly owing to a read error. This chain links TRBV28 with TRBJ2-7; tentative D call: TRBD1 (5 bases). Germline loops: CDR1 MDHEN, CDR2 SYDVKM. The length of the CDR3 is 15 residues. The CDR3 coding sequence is TGTGCTAGCAGTGTTCCGGCAGGGCTGGCCTACGAGCAGTACTTC. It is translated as CASSVPAGLAYEQYF.

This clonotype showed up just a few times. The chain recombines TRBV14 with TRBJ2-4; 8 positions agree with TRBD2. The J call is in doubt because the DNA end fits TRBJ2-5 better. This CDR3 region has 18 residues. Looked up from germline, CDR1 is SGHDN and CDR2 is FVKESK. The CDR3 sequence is CASSQSGGGRYLGETQYF. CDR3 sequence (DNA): TGTGCCAGCAGCCAATCCGGCGGGGGGCGCTACTTGGGGGAGACCCAGTACTTC.

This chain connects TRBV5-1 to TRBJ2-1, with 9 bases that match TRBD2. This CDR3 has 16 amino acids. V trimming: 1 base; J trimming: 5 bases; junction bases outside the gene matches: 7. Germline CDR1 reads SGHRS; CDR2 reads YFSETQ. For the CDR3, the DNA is TGCGCCAGCAGCTTGTTTAGCGGGGGAGGCGACAATGAGCAGTTCTTC. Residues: CASSLFSGGGDNEQFF.

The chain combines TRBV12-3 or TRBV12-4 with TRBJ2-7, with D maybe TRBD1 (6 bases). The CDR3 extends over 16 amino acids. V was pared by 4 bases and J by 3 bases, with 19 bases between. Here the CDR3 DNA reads TGTGCCAGCAGTTCCCGCTTACAGGGCCCGGGCTACGAGCAGTACTTC. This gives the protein CASSSRLQGPGYEQYF.

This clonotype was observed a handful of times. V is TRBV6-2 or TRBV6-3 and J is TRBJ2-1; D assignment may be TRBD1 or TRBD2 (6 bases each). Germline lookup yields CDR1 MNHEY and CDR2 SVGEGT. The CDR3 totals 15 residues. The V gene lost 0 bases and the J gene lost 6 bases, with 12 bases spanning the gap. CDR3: CASSYSGGRGNEQFF. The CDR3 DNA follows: TGTGCCAGCAGTTACTCCGGGGGCCGGGGCAATGAGCAGTTCTTC.

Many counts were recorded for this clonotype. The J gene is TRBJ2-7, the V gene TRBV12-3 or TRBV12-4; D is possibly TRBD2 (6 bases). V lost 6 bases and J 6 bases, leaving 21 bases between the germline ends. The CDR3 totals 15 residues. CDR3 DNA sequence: TGTGCCAGCAGCACCCAGACTAGGTCGAGTGGCGAGCAGTACTTC. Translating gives CASSTQTRSSGEQYF.

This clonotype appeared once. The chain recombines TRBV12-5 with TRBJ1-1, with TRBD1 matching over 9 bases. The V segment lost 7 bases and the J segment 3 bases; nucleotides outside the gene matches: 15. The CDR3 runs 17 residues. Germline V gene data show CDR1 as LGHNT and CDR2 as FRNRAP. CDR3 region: CASVTDRGRPRDTEAFF. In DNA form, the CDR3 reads TGTGCTAGTGTTACAGACAGGGGGAGGCCGAGGGACACTGAAGCTTTCTTT. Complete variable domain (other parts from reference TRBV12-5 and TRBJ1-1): DARVTQTPRHKVTEMGQEVTMRCQPILGHNTVFWYRQTMMQGLELLAYFRNRAPLDDSGMPKDRFSAEMPDATLATLKIQPSEPRDSAVYFCASVTDRGRPRDTEAFFGQGTRLTVV.

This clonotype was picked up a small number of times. The CDR3 bases are TGTGCCAGCTCACCACAATTGCGGACTGACCCGGGGAATGAGCAGTTCTTC. It translates to CASSPQLRTDPGNEQFF. The chain recombines TRBV18 with TRBJ2-1; a weak D match, TRBD2 (5 bases). The CDR3 extends over 17 amino acids. Germline V CDR1 and CDR2: KGHSH, LQKENI. V was cut by 1 base and J by 7 bases, with 20 bases left in between.

The CDR3 DNA reads TGCGCCAGCAGCCAAGAAGGTGGGACTAGTGGCAATCAGCCCCAGCATTTT. Amino acids: CASSQEGGTSGNQPQHF. The chain carries TRBV4-1 and TRBJ1-5; D possibly corresponds to TRBD1 (5 bases). Germline V CDR1 and CDR2: MGHRA, YSYEKL. The V and J ends lost 0 bases and 2 bases respectively, with 14 bases between them. CDR3 length equals 17 residues.

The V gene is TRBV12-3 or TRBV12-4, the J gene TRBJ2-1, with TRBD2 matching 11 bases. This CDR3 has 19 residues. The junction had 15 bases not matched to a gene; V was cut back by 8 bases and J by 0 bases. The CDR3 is CASRSTSGSVPLSYNEQFF. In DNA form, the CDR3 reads TGTGCCAGCCGTTCTACTAGCGGGAGTGTACCCCTCTCCTACAATGAGCAGTTCTTC.

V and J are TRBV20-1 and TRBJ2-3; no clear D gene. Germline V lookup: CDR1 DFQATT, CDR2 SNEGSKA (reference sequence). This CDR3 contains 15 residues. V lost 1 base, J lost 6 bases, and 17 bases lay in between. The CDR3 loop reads CSARATYGPSDTQYF. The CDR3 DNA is TGCAGTGCTAGAGCCACCTATGGACCCTCGGATACGCAGTATTTT.

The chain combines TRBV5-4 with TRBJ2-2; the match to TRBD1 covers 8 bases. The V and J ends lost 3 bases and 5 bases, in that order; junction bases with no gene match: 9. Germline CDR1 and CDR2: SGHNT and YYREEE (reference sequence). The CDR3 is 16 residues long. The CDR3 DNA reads TGTGCCAGCAGCTCAAATCAGGGGGCAAGGACCGGGGAGCTGTTTTTT. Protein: CASSSNQGARTGELFF.

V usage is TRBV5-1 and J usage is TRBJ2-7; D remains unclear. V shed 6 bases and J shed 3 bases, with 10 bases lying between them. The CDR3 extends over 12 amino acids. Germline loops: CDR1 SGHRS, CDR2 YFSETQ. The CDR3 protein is CASNADGYEQYF. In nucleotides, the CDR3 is TGCGCCAGCAATGCTGACGGCTACGAGCAGTACTTC.

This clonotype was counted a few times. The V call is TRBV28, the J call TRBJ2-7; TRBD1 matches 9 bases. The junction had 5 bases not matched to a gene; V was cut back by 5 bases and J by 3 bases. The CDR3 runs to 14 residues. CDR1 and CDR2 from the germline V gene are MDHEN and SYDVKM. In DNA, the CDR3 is TGTGCCAGCAGTCCTCAGGACAGGGGCTACGAGCAGTACTTC. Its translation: CASSPQDRGYEQYF. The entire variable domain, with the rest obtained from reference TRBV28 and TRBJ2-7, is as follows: DVKVTQSSRYLVKRTGEKVFLECVQDMDHENMFWYRQDPGLGLRLIYFSYDVKMKEKGDIPEGYSVSREKKERFSLILESASTNQTSMYLCASSPQDRGYEQYFGPGTRLTVT.